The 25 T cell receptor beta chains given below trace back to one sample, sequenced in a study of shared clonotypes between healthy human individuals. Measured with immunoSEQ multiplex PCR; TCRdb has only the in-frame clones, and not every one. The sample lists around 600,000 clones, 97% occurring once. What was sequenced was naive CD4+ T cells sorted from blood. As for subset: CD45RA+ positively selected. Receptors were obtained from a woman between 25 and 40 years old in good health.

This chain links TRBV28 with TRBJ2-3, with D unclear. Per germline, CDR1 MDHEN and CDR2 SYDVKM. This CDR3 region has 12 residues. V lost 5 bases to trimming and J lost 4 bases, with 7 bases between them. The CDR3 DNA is TGTGCCAGCAGTCCGGCGTCAGATACGCAGTATTTT. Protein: CASSPASDTQYF.

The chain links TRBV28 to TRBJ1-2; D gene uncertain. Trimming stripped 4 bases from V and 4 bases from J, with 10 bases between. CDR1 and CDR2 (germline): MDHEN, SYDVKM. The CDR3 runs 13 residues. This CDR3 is CASSSSVPYGYTF. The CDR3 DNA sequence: TGTGCCAGCAGTTCCTCAGTCCCCTATGGCTACACCTTC.

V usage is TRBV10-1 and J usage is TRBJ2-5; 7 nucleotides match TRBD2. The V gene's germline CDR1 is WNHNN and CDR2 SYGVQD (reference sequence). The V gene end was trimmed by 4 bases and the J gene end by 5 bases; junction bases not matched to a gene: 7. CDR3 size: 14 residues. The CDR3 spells CASSGAGDSETQYF. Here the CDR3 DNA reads TGCGCCAGCAGTGGTGCGGGAGATTCGGAGACCCAGTACTTC.

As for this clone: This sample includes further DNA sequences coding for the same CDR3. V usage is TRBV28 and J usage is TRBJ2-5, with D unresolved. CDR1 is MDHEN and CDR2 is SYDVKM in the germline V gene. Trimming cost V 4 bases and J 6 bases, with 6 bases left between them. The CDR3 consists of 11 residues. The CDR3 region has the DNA TGTGCCAGCAGTTCTTTGAAGACCCAGTACTTC. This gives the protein CASSSLKTQYF.

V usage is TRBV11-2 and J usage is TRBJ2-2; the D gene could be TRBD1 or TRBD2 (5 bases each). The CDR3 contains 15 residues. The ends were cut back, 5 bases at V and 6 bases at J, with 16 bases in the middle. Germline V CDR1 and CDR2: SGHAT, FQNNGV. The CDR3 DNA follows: TGTGCCAGCAGCCGAATACCCCAGGGAGCCGGGGAGCTGTTTTTT. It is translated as CASSRIPQGAGELFF.

CDR3 DNA sequence: TGTGCCAGCTACCGGGACAGGGCCCCCTCGGAGTTCTTC. Its protein product is CASYRDRAPSEFF. The gene calls are TRBV2 and TRBJ2-1; 9 positions agree with TRBD1. The ends lost 8 bases at V and 14 bases at J; junction bases unmatched: 13. Germline V CDR1 and CDR2: SNHLY, FYNNEI. The CDR3 consists of 13 residues.

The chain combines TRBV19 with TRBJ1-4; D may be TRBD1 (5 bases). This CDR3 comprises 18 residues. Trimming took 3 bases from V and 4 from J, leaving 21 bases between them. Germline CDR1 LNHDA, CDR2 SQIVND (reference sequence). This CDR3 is CASSMRPPGTDYNEKLFF. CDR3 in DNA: TGTGCCAGTAGTATGAGGCCACCCGGGACGGATTATAATGAAAAACTGTTTTTT.

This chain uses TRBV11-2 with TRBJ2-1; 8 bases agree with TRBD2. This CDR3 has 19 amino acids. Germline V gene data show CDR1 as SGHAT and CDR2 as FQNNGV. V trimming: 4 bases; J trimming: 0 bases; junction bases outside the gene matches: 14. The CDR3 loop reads CASSYRSAGAESSYNEQFF. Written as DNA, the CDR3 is TGTGCCAGCAGCTATCGATCAGCGGGAGCTGAGAGCTCCTACAATGAGCAGTTCTTC.

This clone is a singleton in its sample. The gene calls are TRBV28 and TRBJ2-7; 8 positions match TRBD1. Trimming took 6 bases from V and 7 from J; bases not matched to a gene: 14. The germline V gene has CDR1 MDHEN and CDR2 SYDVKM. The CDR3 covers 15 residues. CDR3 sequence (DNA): TGTGCCAGCAGGGCCGCCGGGACAGGTCGAGGTGAGCAGTACTTC. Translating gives CASRAAGTGRGEQYF.

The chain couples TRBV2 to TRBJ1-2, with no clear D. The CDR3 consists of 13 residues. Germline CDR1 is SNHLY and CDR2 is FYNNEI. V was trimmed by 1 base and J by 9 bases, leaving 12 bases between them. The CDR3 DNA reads TGTGCCAGCAGTGAAGGAACACGGAGTAGCTACACCTTC. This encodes CASSEGTRSSYTF.

CDR3 coding DNA: TGTGCCAGGCGGCCGGGACAGGGGGCAATCGAGCAGTACTTC. Its protein product is CARRPGQGAIEQYF. The chain recombines TRBV21-1 with TRBJ2-7; TRBD1, as called in the table, went unchecked against the DNA. TRBV21-1 is listed as a pseudogene. This CDR3 region has 14 residues.

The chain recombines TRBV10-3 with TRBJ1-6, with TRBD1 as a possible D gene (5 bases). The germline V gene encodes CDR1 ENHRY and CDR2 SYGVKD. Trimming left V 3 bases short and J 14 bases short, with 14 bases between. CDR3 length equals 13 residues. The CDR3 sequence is CAISERDQETLHF. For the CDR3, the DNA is TGTGCCATCAGTGAAAGGGACCAAGAGACCCTCCACTTT.

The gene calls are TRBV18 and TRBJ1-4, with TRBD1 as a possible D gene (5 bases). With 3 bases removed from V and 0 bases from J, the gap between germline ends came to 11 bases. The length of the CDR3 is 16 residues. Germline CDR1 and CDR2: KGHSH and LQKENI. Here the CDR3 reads CASSPGQITTNEKLFF. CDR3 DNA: TGTGCCAGCTCACCGGGGCAGATTACAACTAATGAAAAACTGTTTTTT.

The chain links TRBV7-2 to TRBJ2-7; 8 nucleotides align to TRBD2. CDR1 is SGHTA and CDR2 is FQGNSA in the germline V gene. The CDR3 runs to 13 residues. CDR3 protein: CSCGREVAYEQYF. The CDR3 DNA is TGTAGCTGTGGGCGGGAGGTCGCCTACGAGCAGTACTTC.

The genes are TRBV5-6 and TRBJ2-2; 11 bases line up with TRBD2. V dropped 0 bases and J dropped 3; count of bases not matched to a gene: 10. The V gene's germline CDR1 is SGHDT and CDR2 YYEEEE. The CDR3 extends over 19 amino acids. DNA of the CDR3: TGTGCCAGCAGCTTGGCCCGTCTAGCGGGAGGTCGGGACACCGGGGAGCTGTTTTTT. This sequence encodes CASSLARLAGGRDTGELFF.

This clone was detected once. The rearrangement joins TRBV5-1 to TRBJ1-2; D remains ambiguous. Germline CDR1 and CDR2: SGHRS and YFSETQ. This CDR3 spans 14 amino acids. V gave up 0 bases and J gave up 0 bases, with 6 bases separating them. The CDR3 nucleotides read TGCGCCAGCAGCTTGGAGGCGGCTAACTATGGCTACACCTTC. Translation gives CASSLEAANYGYTF.

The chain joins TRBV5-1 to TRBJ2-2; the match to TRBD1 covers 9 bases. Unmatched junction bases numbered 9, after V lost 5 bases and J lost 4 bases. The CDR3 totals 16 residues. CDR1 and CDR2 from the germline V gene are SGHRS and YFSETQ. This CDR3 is CASSGGTGLATGELFF. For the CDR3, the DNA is TGCGCCAGCAGTGGGGGGACAGGGTTGGCCACCGGGGAGCTGTTTTTT.

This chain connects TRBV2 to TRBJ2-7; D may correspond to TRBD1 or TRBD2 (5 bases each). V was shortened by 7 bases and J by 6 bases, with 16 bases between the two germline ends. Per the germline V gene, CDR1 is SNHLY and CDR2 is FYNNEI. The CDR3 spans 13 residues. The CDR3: CASTSGRGSEQYF. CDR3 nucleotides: TGTGCCAGCACTTCGGGAAGGGGCTCCGAGCAGTACTTC.

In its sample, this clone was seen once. The DNA of the CDR3 is TGTGCCAGCAGTGAAACGGGAGGGCCAGGAGATACGCAGTATTTT. Protein: CASSETGGPGDTQYF. This chain links TRBV6-4 with TRBJ2-3; TRBD2 matches 8 bases. Germline V lookup: CDR1 MRHNA, CDR2 SNTAGT. J gave up 5 bases and V 3 bases, and 7 bases lay outside the gene matches. The CDR3 loop spans 15 amino acids.

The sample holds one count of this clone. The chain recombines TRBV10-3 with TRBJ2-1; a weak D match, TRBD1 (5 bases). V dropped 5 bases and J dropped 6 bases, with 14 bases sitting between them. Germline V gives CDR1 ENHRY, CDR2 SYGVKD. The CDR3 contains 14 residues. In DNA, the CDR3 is TGTGCCATCAGTCAGGACCAGGGCCCCAATGAGCAGTTCTTC. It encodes CAISQDQGPNEQFF.

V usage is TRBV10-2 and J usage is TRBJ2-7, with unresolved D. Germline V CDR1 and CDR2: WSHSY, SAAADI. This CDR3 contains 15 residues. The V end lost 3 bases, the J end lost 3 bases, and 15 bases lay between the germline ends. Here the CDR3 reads CASSEDRVGNYEQYF. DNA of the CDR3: TGCGCCAGCAGTGAAGATCGGGTAGGGAACTACGAGCAGTACTTC.

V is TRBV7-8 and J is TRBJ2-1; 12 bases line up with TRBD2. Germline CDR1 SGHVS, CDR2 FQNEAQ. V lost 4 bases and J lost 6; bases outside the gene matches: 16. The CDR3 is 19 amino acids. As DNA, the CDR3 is TGTGCCAGCAGCTCGCCCCGCGGGAGACTAGCGGGAGTCTTCAATGAGCAGTTCTTC. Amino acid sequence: CASSSPRGRLAGVFNEQFF.

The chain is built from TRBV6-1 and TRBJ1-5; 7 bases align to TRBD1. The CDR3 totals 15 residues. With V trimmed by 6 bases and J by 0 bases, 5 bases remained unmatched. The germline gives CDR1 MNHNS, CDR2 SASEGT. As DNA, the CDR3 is TGTGCCAGCAGAGTAGGGACAGTTAGCAATCAGCCCCAGCATTTT. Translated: CASRVGTVSNQPQHF.

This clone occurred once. The CDR3 sequence is CASTFTDTQYF. The CDR3 DNA sequence: TGTGCCAGCACCTTTACAGATACGCAGTATTTT. The V gene is TRBV11-2, the J gene TRBJ2-3; D gene ambiguous. V was trimmed by 7 bases and J by 3 bases, leaving 5 bases between them. The V gene's germline CDR1 is SGHAT and CDR2 FQNNGV. The CDR3 is 11 residues long.

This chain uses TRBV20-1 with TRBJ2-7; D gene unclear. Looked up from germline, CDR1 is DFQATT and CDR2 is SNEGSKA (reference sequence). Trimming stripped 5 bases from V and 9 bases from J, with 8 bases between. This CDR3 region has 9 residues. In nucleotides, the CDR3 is TGCAGTGCTGGCCCCGGGCAGTACTTC. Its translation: CSAGPGQYF.